The 32 T cell receptor beta chains in this list originate from one sample, sequenced in a study of PD-1 blockade in mismatch repair-deficient tumors. Clones were read by immunoSEQ multiplex PCR, and TCRdb kept only the in-frame ones, dropping some. This table holds 20,000 to 25,000 clones, about 83% found once. The input for sequencing was peripheral blood, taken 2 weeks after starting pembrolizumab. These receptors originate from an adult with mismatch repair-deficient cancer.

The CDR3 DNA follows: TGTGCCAGCAGCTTTCTAGGGTACCTGGGGGTGTGGAATGAGCAGTTCTTC. This gives the protein CASSFLGYLGVWNEQFF. The chain has TRBV5-6 and TRBJ2-1; D may correspond to TRBD1 or TRBD2 (5 bases each). There are 17 residues in the CDR3. Deletions cut 2 bases from V and 7 bases from J, with 22 bases between. Germline CDR1 SGHDT, CDR2 YYEEEE. The full variable domain, its missing parts supplied by reference TRBV5-6 and TRBJ2-1, is DAGVTQSPTHLIKTRGQQVTLRCSPKSGHDTVSWYQQALGQGPQFIFQYYEEEERQRGNFPDRFSGHQFPNYSSELNVNALLLGDSALYLCASSFLGYLGVWNEQFFGPGTRLTVL.

The count of this clone is one. The chain employs TRBV11-2 and TRBJ2-5; no clear D. Trimming took off 5 bases at V and 2 bases at J, with 6 bases between the two ends. Germline-derived CDR1 and CDR2 are SGHAT and FQNNGV. CDR3 size: 12 residues. The CDR3 here is CASSHSQETQYF. As DNA, the CDR3 is TGTGCCAGCAGCCACTCGCAAGAGACCCAGTACTTC.

This chain joins TRBV6-1 and TRBJ1-1, with TRBD1 matching over 9 bases. Germline V gene lookup returns CDR1 MNHNS and CDR2 SASEGT. The CDR3 is made up of 14 amino acids. The J segment lost 5 bases and the V segment lost 3 bases, leaving 4 bases of the junction unmatched. CDR3 amino acids: CASSELGQGTEAFF. The CDR3, as DNA: TGTGCCAGCAGTGAGTTGGGACAGGGAACTGAAGCTTTCTTT.

The chain has TRBV6-5 and TRBJ2-7; 8 nucleotides align to TRBD1. Trimming removed 6 bases from V and 0 bases from J; junction bases left unmatched: 7. This CDR3 is built from 15 residues. From germline, CDR1 is MNHEY and CDR2 SVGAGI. The DNA of the CDR3 is TGTGCCAGCAGCGCTACCGGGACAGGCTCCTACGAGCAGTACTTC. It codes for CASSATGTGSYEQYF.

The chain joins TRBV10-1 to TRBJ2-4; TRBD1 aligns across 7 bases. CDR3 length equals 14 residues. In germline, CDR1 is WNHNN, CDR2 SYGVQD (reference sequence). V shed 2 bases and J 8 bases; nucleotides not matched to a gene: 6. Written as DNA, the CDR3 is TGCGCCAGCAGTGAGAAGACAGGGTGGCACATTCAGTACTTC. Amino acid sequence: CASSEKTGWHIQYF.

The chain has TRBV5-1 and TRBJ2-5; possibly TRBD1 or TRBD2 for D (6 bases each). The CDR3 runs 14 residues. The germline CDR1 and CDR2 sequences are SGHRS and YFSETQ. The V end was cut by 5 bases, the J end by 1 base, with 12 bases between. CDR3 protein: CASSSGGLQETQYF. In nucleotides, the CDR3 is TGCGCCAGCAGTTCTGGGGGGCTCCAAGAGACCCAGTACTTC.

The gene calls are TRBV5-1 and TRBJ1-1; 9 bases match TRBD1. Losses at the gene ends were 4 bases for V and 2 bases for J; bases not matched to a gene: 3. CDR1 and CDR2 from the germline V gene are SGHRS and YFSETQ. This CDR3 spans 14 amino acids. CDR3 region: CASSITGGNTEAFF. In DNA form, the CDR3 reads TGCGCCAGCAGCATCACAGGGGGCAACACTGAAGCTTTCTTT.

The rearrangement uses TRBV7-9 and TRBJ2-1; 9 bases map to TRBD2. Germline values: CDR1 SEHNR, CDR2 FQNEAQ (reference sequence). The V segment lost 7 bases and the J segment 4 bases; nucleotides outside the gene matches: 8. The CDR3 loop spans 15 amino acids. CDR3 protein: CASKPSGEGYNEQFF. CDR3 sequence (DNA): TGTGCCAGCAAGCCTAGCGGGGAGGGGTACAATGAGCAGTTCTTC.

This clone was recorded only once. The rearrangement uses TRBV10-1 and TRBJ2-3; D is unclear. This CDR3 spans 13 amino acids. Germline V gives CDR1 WNHNN, CDR2 SYGVQD (reference sequence). The V gene lost 7 bases and the J gene lost 6 bases, with 14 bases spanning the gap. CDR3 sequence (DNA): TGCGCCAGCACCGAGAATATAGGGGATACGCAGTATTTT. Protein: CASTENIGDTQYF.

The V call is TRBV12-5, the J call TRBJ2-7, with 10 nucleotides matching TRBD2. The J segment lost 7 bases and the V segment lost 3 bases, leaving 9 bases of the junction unmatched. Germline CDR1 reads LGHNT; CDR2 reads FRNRAP. This CDR3 spans 15 amino acids. In nucleotides, the CDR3 is TGTGCTAGTGGTTTTAGAGCGGGAGGGCCTCAGGAGCAGTACTTC. Its protein is CASGFRAGGPQEQYF. Variable domain in full (rest from reference TRBV12-5 and TRBJ2-7): DARVTQTPRHKVTEMGQEVTMRCQPILGHNTVFWYRQTMMQGLELLAYFRNRAPLDDSGMPKDRFSAEMPDATLATLKIQPSEPRDSAVYFCASGFRAGGPQEQYFGPGTRLTVT.

The chain has TRBV4-1 and TRBJ2-7; 9 bases agree with TRBD1. The CDR3 length is 16 residues. From germline, CDR1 is MGHRA and CDR2 YSYEKL. V gave up 0 bases and J gave up 2 bases; unmatched junction bases: 5. CDR3 coding DNA: TGCGCCAGCAGCCAAGACCCGGGACAGGGTACCTACGAGCAGTACTTC. Its protein product is CASSQDPGQGTYEQYF.

V and J are TRBV7-3 and TRBJ2-3, with 11 bases aligning to TRBD1. This CDR3 has 15 amino acids. Germline V gene lookup returns CDR1 SGHTA and CDR2 FQGTGA. Unmatched junction bases numbered 4, after V lost 5 bases and J lost 3 bases. The DNA for the CDR3 is TGTGCCAGCAGCCCTGGGACAGGGGGGACAGATACGCAGTATTTT. This sequence encodes CASSPGTGGTDTQYF. Full variable domain (rest looked up from reference TRBV7-3 and TRBJ2-3): GAGVSQTPSNKVTEKGKYVELRCDPISGHTALYWYRQSLGQGPEFLIYFQGTGAADDSGLPNDRFFAVRPEGSVSTLKIQRTERGDSAVYLCASSPGTGGTDTQYFGPGTRLTVL.

This clone appeared a single time. The chain uses TRBV28 and TRBJ2-3; D unclear. The V end lost 6 bases, the J end lost 6 bases, and 7 bases lay between the germline ends. The CDR3 is made up of 11 amino acids. Per the germline V gene, CDR1 is MDHEN and CDR2 is SYDVKM. CDR3 nucleotides: TGTGCCAGCAGCTCGGACGATACGCAGTATTTT. Protein: CASSSDDTQYF.

The chain combines TRBV14 with TRBJ2-1; possible D gene TRBD1, 5 bases. The CDR3 has 14 residues. The V gene lost 4 bases and the J gene lost 6 bases, with 13 bases spanning the gap. Germline V lookup: CDR1 SGHDN, CDR2 FVKESK. CDR3 bases: TGTGCCAGCAGCCCAATTAAGGGGTCCAATGAGCAGTTCTTC. Encoded protein: CASSPIKGSNEQFF.

This sequence joins TRBV30 and TRBJ2-5; 8 nucleotides agree with TRBD2. This CDR3 is 14 amino acids long. CDR1 is GTSNPN, CDR2 SVGIG, per germline (reference sequence). V was pared by 5 bases and J by 4 bases, with 9 bases of the junction left unmatched. CDR3 in amino acids: CAWGGTSRSETQYF. The CDR3 DNA sequence: TGTGCCTGGGGTGGGACTAGTCGTTCAGAGACCCAGTACTTC.

V is TRBV5-6 and J is TRBJ2-1; 9 bases fit TRBD1. J lost 9 bases, V lost 0 bases, and 7 bases had no gene match. CDR1 is SGHDT, CDR2 YYEEEE, per germline. This CDR3 is 15 amino acids long. The CDR3 region has the DNA TGTGCCAGCAGCTTGGATCCGGGACAGGGACTTGAGCAGTTCTTC. This sequence encodes CASSLDPGQGLEQFF.

This clone was observed a handful of times. V gene TRBV19 combines with J gene TRBJ2-3; D remains ambiguous. The CDR3 spans 15 residues. Germline V lookup: CDR1 LNHDA, CDR2 SQIVND (reference sequence). V dropped 3 bases and J dropped 2 bases, with 12 bases sitting between them. The CDR3 protein is CASSISAVFTDTQYF. CDR3 DNA sequence: TGTGCCAGTAGTATCTCCGCGGTTTTCACAGATACGCAGTATTTT.

The chain couples TRBV11-2 to TRBJ2-5, with a weak D call TRBD1 (7 bases). V lost 0 bases, J lost 2 bases, and 10 bases lay in between. Germline assignment: CDR1 SGHAT and CDR2 FQNNGV. This CDR3 has 15 residues. CDR3 amino acids: CASSLEAGQQETQYF. CDR3 nucleotide sequence: TGTGCCAGCAGCTTAGAGGCGGGACAGCAAGAGACCCAGTACTTC. Looking up the rest from reference TRBV11-2 and TRBJ2-5 gives the full variable domain: EAGVAQSPRYKIIEKRQSVAFWCNPISGHATLYWYQQILGQGPKLLIQFQNNGVVDDSQLPKDRFSAERLKGVDSTLKIQPAKLEDSAVYLCASSLEAGQQETQYFGPGTRLLVL.

This sequence joins TRBV15 and TRBJ2-3; weak D call: TRBD1 (7 bases). Trimming removed 8 bases from V and 0 bases from J, with 15 bases in between. The germline V gene encodes CDR1 LNHNV and CDR2 YYDKDF (reference sequence). This CDR3 comprises 15 residues. This chain's CDR3 is CATSGGDRSTDTQYF. In DNA, the CDR3 is TGTGCCACCTCCGGAGGGGACAGAAGCACAGATACGCAGTATTTT.

This chain links TRBV5-1 with TRBJ2-1, with TRBD1 identical over 8 bases. Germline lookup yields CDR1 SGHRS and CDR2 YFSETQ. V lost 1 base to trimming and J lost 1 base; unmatched junction nucleotides: 10. There are 18 residues in the CDR3. The CDR3 sequence: CASSLRRGLQMSYNEQFF. The CDR3 DNA reads as TGCGCCAGCAGCTTGCGCAGGGGGCTACAGATGTCCTACAATGAGCAGTTCTTC. The whole variable domain, filled in from reference TRBV5-1 and TRBJ2-1, reads KAGVTQTPRYLIKTRGQQVTLSCSPISGHRSVSWYQQTPGQGLQFLFEYFSETQRNKGNFPGRFSGRQFSNSRSEMNVSTLELGDSALYLCASSLRRGLQMSYNEQFFGPGTRLTVL.

The chain combines TRBV14 with TRBJ2-5; D remains unclear. Near its end, the DNA agrees better with TRBJ2-7, so the J call may be wrong. Germline loops: CDR1 SGHDN, CDR2 FVKESK. The CDR3 is 12 amino acids. CDR3 in DNA: TGTGCCAGCAGTAACACCCCCTACGAGCAGTACTTC. It codes for CASSNTPYEQYF.

This chain connects TRBV7-9 to TRBJ2-7, with D possibly TRBD1 on 6 matching bases. Trimming cost V 1 base and J 1 base, with 8 bases left between them. Germline V CDR1 and CDR2: SEHNR, FQNEAQ (reference sequence). This CDR3 contains 14 residues. CDR3 DNA sequence: TGTGCCAGCAGCTTAGGCGGACAGTCCTACGAGCAGTACTTC. It codes for CASSLGGQSYEQYF. Full variable domain (missing parts from reference TRBV7-9 and TRBJ2-7): DTGVSQNPRHKITKRGQNVTFRCDPISEHNRLYWYRQTLGQGPEFLTYFQNEAQLEKSRLLSDRFSAERPKGSFSTLEIQRTEQGDSAMYLCASSLGGQSYEQYFGPGTRLTVT.

This clone was seen a single time. The rearrangement uses TRBV2 and TRBJ2-5; D remains ambiguous. The CDR3 totals 15 residues. Germline V gives CDR1 SNHLY, CDR2 FYNNEI. V lost 3 bases and J lost 2, with 13 bases in between. The CDR3 region has the DNA TGTGCCAGCAGTGACCTGAGGCCAGCACAAGAGACCCAGTACTTC. Translating it yields CASSDLRPAQETQYF.

V gene TRBV2 combines with J gene TRBJ2-7; the D gene is possibly TRBD1 (6 bases). Germline V gene lookup returns CDR1 SNHLY and CDR2 FYNNEI. The V and J ends lost 7 bases and 4 bases respectively, with 17 bases between them. The CDR3 spans 14 residues. CDR3 bases: TGTGCCAGCACTGACGCCAGGGGACCTTACGAGCAGTACTTC. This encodes CASTDARGPYEQYF.

The chain combines TRBV13 with TRBJ2-3; D may be TRBD2 (6 bases). Trimming removed 1 base from V and 1 base from J, with 24 bases in between. Germline V gene sequence: CDR1 PRHDT, CDR2 FYEKMQ (reference sequence). This CDR3 comprises 20 residues. The chain's CDR3 is CASSLVSAGRGNLGTDTQYF. The CDR3, as DNA: TGTGCCAGCAGCTTAGTGTCGGCGGGGAGAGGAAATTTAGGCACAGATACGCAGTATTTT.

This sequence joins TRBV5-1 and TRBJ1-1; a weak D match, TRBD1 (6 bases). V lost 4 bases and J lost 3, with 22 bases in between. CDR3 length: 17 amino acids. Germline loops: CDR1 SGHRS, CDR2 YFSETQ. This CDR3 reads CASSALWGGDVDTEAFF. CDR3 coding DNA: TGCGCCAGCAGCGCCCTTTGGGGGGGCGACGTGGACACTGAAGCTTTCTTT.

V and J are TRBV29-1 and TRBJ2-7; the D gene could be TRBD1 or TRBD2 (6 bases each). The CDR3 is 15 amino acids. Germline CDR1 reads SQVTM; CDR2 reads ANQGSEA. Trimming removed 4 bases from V and 0 bases from J, with 16 bases in between. CDR3 bases: TGCAGCGTTGTAGAGGGGGGCAGGAGCTCCTACGAGCAGTACTTC. Its protein is CSVVEGGRSSYEQYF.

V and J are TRBV6-4 and TRBJ2-3; no clear D. The CDR3 sequence is 15 residues long. Trimming removed 0 bases from V and 0 bases from J, with 7 bases in between. Germline-derived CDR1 and CDR2 are MRHNA and SNTAGT. For the CDR3, the DNA is TGTGCCAGCAGTGACTCCAGCGACAGCACAGATACGCAGTATTTT. This translates into CASSDSSDSTDTQYF.

The V gene is TRBV30, the J gene TRBJ2-7; 7 positions match TRBD1. The germline V gene encodes CDR1 GTSNPN and CDR2 SVGIG (reference sequence). CDR3 length: 11 amino acids. V was pared by 3 bases and J by 6 bases, with 2 bases of the junction left unmatched. CDR3 sequence (DNA): TGTGCCTGGAGCAGGACAGGCGAGCAGTACTTC. As protein: CAWSRTGEQYF.

The genes are TRBV27 and TRBJ2-7, with a weak D call TRBD1 (6 bases). This CDR3 contains 17 residues. Germline V CDR1 and CDR2: MNHEY, SMNVEV (reference sequence). V lost 8 bases and J 6 bases, leaving 29 bases between the germline ends. For the CDR3, the DNA is TGTGCCAGCTCGTCGGTGGTGGGGGCGGAATCGACGGGCGAGCAGTACTTC. It specifies CASSSVVGAESTGEQYF.

The rearrangement joins TRBV27 to TRBJ2-1; maybe TRBD2 (6 bases). The V end lost 2 bases, the J end lost 1 base, and 9 bases lay between the germline ends. Germline V gene lookup returns CDR1 MNHEY and CDR2 SMNVEV (reference sequence). The length of the CDR3 is 15 residues. The chain's CDR3 is CASSLDGTSYNEQFF. DNA for the CDR3: TGTGCCAGCAGTTTAGACGGGACTTCCTACAATGAGCAGTTCTTC.

This sequence joins TRBV28 and TRBJ2-7; D uncertain. The length of the CDR3 is 12 residues. With 1 base removed from V and 3 bases from J, the gap between germline ends came to 4 bases. Germline values: CDR1 MDHEN, CDR2 SYDVKM. The CDR3 region is CASSLSYYEQYF. The CDR3 DNA is TGTGCCAGCAGTTTATCCTACTACGAGCAGTACTTC.